Sequencing of this T cell receptor (beta chain) was carried out in a study of blood T cell repertoires in COVID-19. Only in-frame clones appear in the TCRdb table, and some are missing; sequencing was by immunoSEQ multiplex PCR. The sample has under 300,000 clones, more than 80% seen once; the top ten hold around 5.5%. Sequencing was carried out using peripheral blood. The sequence was obtained from a human donor in a cohort sampled during active COVID-19.

The chain's CDR3 is CASSERTSGKYEQYF. The CDR3 DNA is TGCGCCAGCAGTGAGCGGACTAGCGGGAAATACGAGCAGTACTTC. The genes are TRBV10-2 and TRBJ2-7; 12 bases align to TRBD2. CDR3 size: 15 residues. CDR1 is WSHSY, CDR2 SAAADI, per germline. V lost 2 bases to trimming and J lost 4 bases; unmatched junction nucleotides: 3.